The 20 T cell receptor beta chains below come from one sample, sequenced in a study of blood T cell repertoires in COVID-19. Profiled with immunoSEQ multiplex PCR; TCRdb holds only in-frame clones, not every one. The profile shows approximately 45,000 clones, about 86% of them singletons. Sequenced: peripheral blood. These receptor sequences come from a woman of 80 years or more with acute or convalescent COVID-19.

This sequence joins TRBV11-3 and TRBJ2-6; no clear D. The CDR3 sequence is 15 residues long. V was cut by 0 bases and J by 0 bases, with 3 bases left in between. Germline V gene sequence: CDR1 SGHNT, CDR2 YENEEA. The CDR3 nucleotides read TGTGCCAGCAGCTTAGACGGCTCTGGGGCCAACGTCCTGACTTTC. It codes for CASSLDGSGANVLTF.

This chain joins TRBV6-5 and TRBJ2-7, with 9 bases fitting TRBD2. Unmatched junction bases numbered 7, after V lost 7 bases and J lost 0 bases. The CDR3 has 15 amino acids. Germline V lookup: CDR1 MNHEY, CDR2 SVGAGI. In DNA form, the CDR3 reads TGTGCCAGCATGAGGTCGACTAGCGGCTCCTACGAGCAGTACTTC. It specifies CASMRSTSGSYEQYF.

The chain has TRBV18 and TRBJ2-5; no definite D call. CDR1 KGHSH and CDR2 LQKENI come from the germline V gene. V was pared by 2 bases and J by 0 bases, with 4 bases between. The CDR3 contains 13 residues. CDR3 loop: CASSPSYQETQYF. DNA for the CDR3: TGTGCCAGCTCACCATCGTACCAAGAGACCCAGTACTTC.

In its sample, this clone was seen a few times. This chain uses TRBV3-1 (or the pseudogene TRBV3-2) with TRBJ1-3; D remains ambiguous. The CDR3 spans 14 residues. Germline CDR1 LGHDT, CDR2 YNNKEL (reference sequence). V lost 2 bases, J lost 0 bases, and 5 bases lay in between. The CDR3 reads CASSQFNSGNTIYF. The CDR3 bases are TGTGCCAGCAGCCAATTTAACTCTGGAAACACCATATATTTT.

The chain has TRBV25-1 and TRBJ1-2; tentative D call: TRBD1 (5 bases). This CDR3 is built from 13 residues. Germline values: CDR1 MGHDK, CDR2 SYGVNS. Trimming shortened V by 2 bases and J by 8 bases, and 12 bases separated the two germline ends. CDR3: CASSEPGSLGYTF. Written as DNA, the CDR3 is TGTGCCAGCAGTGAACCAGGGTCCCTAGGCTACACCTTC.

This clone occurred once. The rearrangement joins TRBV7-9 to TRBJ2-5, with D possibly matching TRBD2 (5 bases). V dropped 5 bases and J dropped 2 bases, with 21 bases sitting between them. The CDR3 has 17 amino acids. Germline-derived CDR1 and CDR2 are SEHNR and FQNEAQ (reference sequence). The CDR3 region is CASSRRGLIASQETQYF. The CDR3 region has the DNA TGTGCCAGCAGCAGGAGAGGCTTGATAGCGTCTCAAGAGACCCAGTACTTC.

CDR3 protein: CASSYYNLRLNTEAFF. In nucleotides, the CDR3 is TGTGCCAGCAGTTACTATAATTTGCGTTTGAACACTGAAGCTTTCTTT. The genes are TRBV28 and TRBJ1-1; D call uncertain. The CDR3 is made up of 16 amino acids. Germline CDR1 reads MDHEN; CDR2 reads SYDVKM. The V and J ends lost 4 bases and 0 bases respectively, with 15 bases between them.

The chain is built from TRBV5-1 and TRBJ2-7; D might be TRBD2 (6 bases). This CDR3 has 14 residues. V lost 4 bases and J lost 0, with 11 bases in between. The V gene's germline CDR1 is SGHRS and CDR2 YFSETQ. CDR3 sequence reads: CASSPGLPSYEQYF. CDR3 nucleotide sequence: TGCGCCAGCAGCCCGGGACTTCCCTCCTACGAGCAGTACTTC.

V is TRBV5-4 and J is TRBJ2-2; possible D gene TRBD2, 5 bases. The germline gives CDR1 SGHNT, CDR2 YYREEE (reference sequence). V lost 1 base to trimming and J lost 6 bases, with 13 bases between them. This CDR3 spans 15 amino acids. The CDR3 DNA reads as TGTGCCAGCAGCTTGTCGGCGGGTACGCCCGGGGAGCTGTTTTTT. This sequence encodes CASSLSAGTPGELFF.

This clone was recorded once. The chain joins TRBV6-6 to TRBJ2-7; 15 nucleotides agree with TRBD2. The germline CDR1 and CDR2 sequences are MNHNY and SVGAGI (reference sequence). The CDR3 runs 15 residues. V was clipped by 6 bases and J by 3 bases; unmatched bases: 3. CDR3: CASRRTSGGDYEQYF. The CDR3 nucleotides read TGTGCCAGCAGACGGACTAGCGGGGGGGACTACGAGCAGTACTTC.

The rearrangement links TRBV6-5 to TRBJ2-3; 8 bases line up with TRBD1. The CDR3 runs 15 residues. Germline values: CDR1 MNHEY, CDR2 SVGAGI. The trim removed 6 bases at V and 4 bases at J, leaving 9 bases unmatched. CDR3 residues: CASSHLQGASDTQYF. The CDR3 DNA sequence: TGTGCCAGCAGCCACCTCCAGGGGGCGTCAGATACGCAGTATTTT.

The rearrangement uses TRBV2 and TRBJ1-6; 8 bases are shared with TRBD1. The CDR3 runs 14 residues. Germline V gene sequence: CDR1 SNHLY, CDR2 FYNNEI. Trimming removed 6 bases from V and 6 bases from J; junction bases left unmatched: 4. DNA for the CDR3: TGTGCCAGCAGAGGGGACAGGTCTAATTCACCCCTCCACTTT. Protein: CASRGDRSNSPLHF.

V is TRBV7-3 and J is TRBJ2-5; D might be TRBD2 (6 bases). Between the trimmed V and J ends, which lost 5 bases and 7 bases, there was a span of 17 bases. The germline V gene encodes CDR1 SGHTA and CDR2 FQGTGA. CDR3 length: 14 residues. CDR3 region: CASSPTRADGTQYF. CDR3 sequence (DNA): TGTGCCAGCAGCCCGACTAGGGCGGACGGGACCCAGTACTTC.

The chain couples TRBV10-3 to TRBJ1-5; 9 nucleotides agree with TRBD1. Germline lookup yields CDR1 ENHRY and CDR2 SYGVKD. This CDR3 region has 14 residues. V shed 4 bases, J shed 4 bases, and the junction held 2 bases outside the gene matches. CDR3 region: CAISVTGGNQPQHF. The CDR3 nucleotides read TGTGCCATCAGTGTGACAGGGGGAAATCAGCCCCAGCATTTT.

The chain joins TRBV29-1 to TRBJ2-3, with D possibly matching TRBD2 (6 bases). CDR3 length: 13 amino acids. In germline, CDR1 is SQVTM, CDR2 ANQGSEA. Trimming stripped 0 bases from V and 5 bases from J, with 9 bases between. The CDR3 reads CSVEETRVDTQYF. The CDR3 DNA follows: TGCAGCGTTGAAGAGACTAGAGTAGATACGCAGTATTTT.

This clone was recorded only once. The gene calls are TRBV18 and TRBJ2-3; weak D call: TRBD2 (5 bases). This CDR3 is 14 amino acids long. The germline gives CDR1 KGHSH, CDR2 LQKENI. Deletions cut 2 bases from V and 2 bases from J, with 8 bases between. CDR3 region: CASSPFRDTDTQYF. CDR3 in DNA: TGTGCCAGCTCACCATTCCGGGACACAGATACGCAGTATTTT.

V usage is TRBV5-6 and J usage is TRBJ1-2; D might be TRBD1 (5 bases). V was trimmed by 6 bases and J by 3 bases, leaving 15 bases between them. Germline CDR1 reads SGHDT; CDR2 reads YYEEEE. The CDR3 is made up of 14 amino acids. CDR3 amino acids: CASTLLGEDYGYTF. CDR3 DNA: TGTGCCAGCACCCTCTTGGGGGAGGACTATGGCTACACCTTC.

This clone was seen only a few times. This chain links TRBV5-4 with TRBJ2-2; 9 nucleotides agree with TRBD2. In germline, CDR1 is SGHNT, CDR2 YYREEE (reference sequence). V trimming: 4 bases; J trimming: 7 bases; junction bases outside the gene matches: 11. The CDR3 contains 16 residues. CDR3 region: CASSEAGGSLGGELFF. The CDR3 DNA sequence: TGTGCCAGCAGCGAAGCGGGGGGCTCCTTGGGCGGGGAGCTGTTTTTT.

The V call is TRBV6-5, the J call TRBJ1-2; maybe TRBD1 (5 bases). CDR3 length: 13 residues. Trimming stripped 6 bases from V and 5 bases from J, with 13 bases between. Germline V lookup: CDR1 MNHEY, CDR2 SVGAGI. As DNA, the CDR3 is TGTGCCAGCAGCCCCCAGGGTTATTATGGCTACACCTTC. Protein product: CASSPQGYYGYTF.

The CDR3 DNA sequence: TGTGCCAGCAGTTTTTTACCACTTTATGGCTACACCTTC. It yields the protein CASSFLPLYGYTF. The chain joins TRBV27 to TRBJ1-2; no definite D call. The germline gives CDR1 MNHEY, CDR2 SMNVEV (reference sequence). Trimming removed 3 bases at V and 5 bases at J, with 10 bases between. This CDR3 is 13 amino acids long.